This TCR beta chain was sequenced in a study of T-cell reconstitution after alpha-beta-depleted transplantation in children. The study's findings and limits: By about two months after transplant, alpha-beta T cells reportedly arose from several hundred graft clones that had expanded.

This clonotype was counted ten times or more. Its antigen remains unidentified. This CDR3 is built from 14 residues. From germline, CDR1 is MDHEN and CDR2 SYDVKM. Trimming removed 6 bases at V and 7 bases at J, with 16 bases between. A TCRbeta library incorporating unique molecular identifiers was prepared. MiXCR was run by TCRdb on the PCR reads, yielding one entry per CDR3 protein. The repertoire includes 180,000 or so distinct CDR3 sequences, 5.5% to 7% of them detected once, and 4.5% to 5.5% sits in the top ten. The source material was PBMCs, sampled before TCRalphabeta/CD19-depleted stem cell transplant. The clonotype was recovered from a girl under three years old with combined immunodeficiency, due to receive a stem cell transplant. The genes are TRBV28 and TRBJ2-1; the D call may be TRBD1 or TRBD2 (5 bases each). CDR3 sequence: CASSLERAGNEQFF. CDR3 DNA sequence: TGTGCCAGCAGCCTGGAGAGGGCAGGGAATGAGCAGTTCTTC.